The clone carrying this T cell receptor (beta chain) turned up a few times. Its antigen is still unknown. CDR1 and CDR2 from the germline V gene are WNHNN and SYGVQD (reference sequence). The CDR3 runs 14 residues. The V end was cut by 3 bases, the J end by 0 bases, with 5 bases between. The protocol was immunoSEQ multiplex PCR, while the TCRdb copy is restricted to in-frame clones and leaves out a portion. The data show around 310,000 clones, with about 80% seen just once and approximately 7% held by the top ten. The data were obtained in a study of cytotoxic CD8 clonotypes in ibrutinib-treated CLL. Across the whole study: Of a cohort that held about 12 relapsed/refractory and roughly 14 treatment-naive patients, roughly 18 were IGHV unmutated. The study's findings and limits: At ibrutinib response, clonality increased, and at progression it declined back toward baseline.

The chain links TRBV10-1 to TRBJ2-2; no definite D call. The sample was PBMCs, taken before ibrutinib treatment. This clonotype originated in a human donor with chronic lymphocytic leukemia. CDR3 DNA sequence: TGCGCCAGCAGTGACGTCTCGAACACCGGGGAGCTGTTTTTT. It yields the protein CASSDVSNTGELFF.